Sequencing of this T cell receptor beta chain was carried out in a study of blood T cell repertoires in COVID-19. Study at large: In each case, the material was cDNA or gDNA derived from T cells, B-cell-depleted T cells, or PBMCs.

The authors' processing: Estimation of nucleated cell counts relied on the amplification of reference gene primers. Profiling relied on immunoSEQ multiplex PCR, and the TCRdb table lists in-frame clones only, not all of them. That table gives V, J and clone size, and the DNA gave D and trimming. In the table there are 400,000 to 550,000 clones, roughly 90% of which are singletons. The V gene end was trimmed by 2 bases and the J gene end by 5 bases; junction bases not matched to a gene: 5. CDR3 length: 14 residues. CDR1 is SGHAT and CDR2 is FQDESV in the germline V gene (reference sequence). The sequence came from a woman aged 30 to 39 with acute or convalescent COVID-19. The source material was peripheral blood. The V gene is TRBV11-1, the J gene TRBJ2-7; 8 nucleotides agree with TRBD1. The CDR3 protein is CASSLPTGAHEQYF. As DNA, the CDR3 is TGTGCCAGCAGCTTACCGACAGGGGCGCACGAGCAGTACTTC. The full variable domain, completed using reference TRBV11-1 and TRBJ2-7, is EAEVAQSPRYKITEKSQAVAFWCDPISGHATLYWYRQILGQGPELLVQFQDESVVDDSQLPKDRFSAERLKGVDSTLKIQPAELGDSAMYLCASSLPTGAHEQYFGPGTRLTVT.